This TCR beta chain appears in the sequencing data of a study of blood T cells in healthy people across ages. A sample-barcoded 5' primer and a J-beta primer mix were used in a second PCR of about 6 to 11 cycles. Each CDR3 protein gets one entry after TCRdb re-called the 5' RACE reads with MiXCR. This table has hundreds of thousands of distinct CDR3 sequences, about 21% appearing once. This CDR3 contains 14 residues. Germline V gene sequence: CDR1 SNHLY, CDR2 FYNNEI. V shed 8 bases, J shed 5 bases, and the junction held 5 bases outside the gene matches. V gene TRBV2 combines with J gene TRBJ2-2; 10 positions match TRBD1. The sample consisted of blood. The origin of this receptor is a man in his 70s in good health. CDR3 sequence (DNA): TGTGCCAGCTGCCGGGACAGGGGTACCGGGGAGCTGTTTTTT. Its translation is CASCRDRGTGELFF.